The rows below give T cell receptor beta chains drawn from one sample of a study of T cell repertoires in cytomegalovirus infection. A single record per CDR3 protein comes from TCRdb applying MiXCR to the reads. The sample records fewer than 850,000 distinct CDR3 sequences, about 27% being singletons. Their antigen targets remain unknown. Sequencing used cultured CD8+ T cells from PBMCs, obtained from culture after CMV antigen stimulation. The receptors derive from a human donor in good health (CMV status not recorded). Some clones in this sample may be carry-over from other donors' samples. The CDR3 runs from the conserved cysteine through the conserved F or W. The D gene is left open where the match is weak. Only some rows state a clone size, as once, few, many or a class for expanded clones.

TRBV6-1,TRBD1,-,TRBJ1-4,CASRPWSRDSLEKLFF,TGTGCCAGCAGACCCTGGTCCCGGGACAGCCTCGAAAAACTGTTTTTT
TRBV7-9,-,-,TRBJ1-2,CAVNTSGHGYTF,TGTGCCGTCAACACCTCTGGACATGGCTACACCTTC
TRBV2,TRBD1,-,TRBJ2-1,CASSEESGGFYNEQFF,TGTGCCAGCAGTGAAGAGTCAGGGGGTTTCTACAATGAGCAGTTCTTC
TRBV7-9,-,few,TRBJ1-3,CASSGQLVSDGNTIYF,TGTGCCAGCAGCGGACAGCTGGTGTCGGATGGAAACACCATATATTTT
TRBV9,-,few,TRBJ2-5,CASSVAEAGQETQYF,TGTGCCAGCAGCGTAGCGGAGGCAGGGCAGGAGACCCAGTACTTC
TRBV24-1,-,-,TRBJ2-3,CATRDQNLPTDTQYF,TGTGCCACCAGGGATCAGAACCTGCCCACAGATACGCAGTATTTT
TRBV5-6,TRBD2,few,TRBJ2-5,CASSLGSGEQETQYF,TGTGCCAGCAGCTTGGGTAGCGGGGAGCAAGAGACCCAGTACTTC
TRBV7-6,TRBD1,many,TRBJ2-2,CASSSPGQGTGELFF,TGTGCCAGCAGCTCGCCGGGACAGGGCACCGGGGAGCTGTTTTTT
TRBV27,TRBD1,-,TRBJ1-1,CASTSLDRATEAFF,TGTGCCAGCACTTCCCTGGACAGGGCCACTGAAGCTTTCTTT
TRBV6-1,TRBD1,few,TRBJ1-1,CASSPRQGQTEAFF,TGTGCCAGCAGCCCCAGACAGGGTCAAACTGAAGCTTTCTTT
TRBV11-1,TRBD1,few,TRBJ2-2,CASSTSGTGSITGELFF,TGTGCCAGCAGCACCTCCGGGACAGGGTCAATAACCGGGGAGCTGTTTTTT
TRBV7-9,TRBD2,few,TRBJ2-3,CASSPTQTSGEDTQYF,TGTGCCAGCAGTCCTACTCAGACTAGCGGTGAAGATACGCAGTATTTT
TRBV19,-,few,TRBJ1-1,CASDGSRQEPNTEAFF,TGTGCCAGTGACGGTTCAAGACAGGAACCGAACACTGAAGCTTTCTTT
TRBV5-6,-,-,TRBJ1-5,CASSLWTGGGGLNQPQHF,TGTGCCAGCAGCTTGTGGACGGGAGGGGGTGGCCTCAATCAGCCCCAGCATTTT
TRBV28,TRBD2,-,TRBJ2-3,CAIFLLGTSETDTQYF,TGTGCCATCTTTCTCCTTGGGACTAGCGAGACAGATACGCAGTATTTT
TRBV15,TRBD1,few,TRBJ2-5,CATSRTGQANQETQYF,TGTGCCACCAGCAGAACTGGACAGGCGAACCAAGAGACCCAGTACTTC
TRBV7-2,TRBD2,many,TRBJ2-2,CASSIPGLADLKLFF,TGTGCCAGCAGTATTCCGGGACTAGCGGACTTAAAGCTGTTTTTT
TRBV7-8,-,many,TRBJ2-1,CASSLRWVDEQFF,TGTGCCAGCAGCTTACGGTGGGTGGATGAGCAGTTCTTC
TRBV27,-,-,TRBJ2-3,CASSLPPGVRGTDTQYF,TGTGCCAGCAGTTTACCCCCAGGGGTGAGGGGCACAGATACGCAGTATTTT
TRBV7-4,-,-,TRBJ2-3,CASSSRQDGGTDTQYF,TGTGCCAGCAGCTCGCGCCAAGACGGTGGCACAGATACGCAGTATTTT
TRBV7-2,-,-,TRBJ1-3,CASTDPVGRLSGNTIYF,TGTGCCAGCACCGACCCGGTAGGGCGGCTCTCTGGAAACACCATATATTTT
TRBV7-9,-,many,TRBJ2-2,CARTDLLGNTGELFF,TGTGCCCGAACGGACCTCCTGGGGAACACCGGGGAGCTGTTTTTT
TRBV2,-,few,TRBJ2-1,CASSVTTPGLASYNEQFF,TGTGCCAGCAGTGTAACAACTCCGGGACTCGCATCCTACAATGAGCAGTTCTTC
TRBV6-1,TRBD1,few,TRBJ1-1,CASSYFDRDSEAFF,TGTGCCAGCAGTTATTTCGACAGGGACAGTGAAGCTTTCTTT
TRBV6-5,-,-,TRBJ1-5,CASSTTWDGNQPQHF,TGTGCCAGCAGTACCACATGGGACGGCAATCAGCCCCAGCATTTT
TRBV12-3/TRBV12-4,-,many,TRBJ1-1,CASSLNTGYGEAFF,TGTGCCAGCAGTTTAAATACGGGATACGGTGAAGCTTTCTTT
TRBV2,-,-,TRBJ1-4,CASSQDYRDITTNEKLFF,TGTGCCAGCAGTCAAGATTACCGGGACATAACAACTAATGAAAAACTGTTTTTT
TRBV7-9,-,few,TRBJ2-4,CASRRYGDFAKNIQYF,TGTGCCAGCAGACGCTATGGGGACTTCGCCAAAAACATTCAGTACTTC
TRBV6-5,-,-,TRBJ1-1,CASSYLFHSDTEAFF,TGTGCCAGCAGTTACCTCTTTCACAGTGACACTGAAGCTTTCTTT
TRBV28,TRBD2,-,TRBJ2-1,CASSPTSESSYNEQFF,TGTGCCAGCAGTCCGACTAGCGAGAGCTCCTACAATGAGCAGTTCTTC
TRBV18,-,-,TRBJ2-1,CASSPSAHYNEQFF,TGTGCCAGCTCACCGAGTGCCCATTACAATGAGCAGTTCTTC
TRBV7-8,-,few,TRBJ2-4,CASSPTGKNIQYF,TGTGCCAGCAGTCCTACAGGGAAAAACATTCAGTACTTC
TRBV10-2,TRBD1,-,TRBJ1-2,CASSESHRGDTF,TGCGCCAGCAGTGAGTCCCACAGGGGGGACACCTTC
TRBV20-1,-,-,TRBJ2-3,CSATSDGGADTQYF,TGCAGTGCTACTAGCGATGGTGGCGCAGATACGCAGTATTTT
TRBV19,-,-,TRBJ2-1,CASSISRGLYNEQFF,TGTGCCAGTAGTATCAGCCGGGGGCTGTACAATGAGCAGTTCTTC
TRBV7-2,-,many,TRBJ1-5,CASSLLPRDYSNQPQHF,TGTGCCAGCAGCTTACTTCCGAGGGATTATAGCAATCAGCCCCAGCATTTT
TRBV5-6,-,-,TRBJ2-7,CASSFESGAPRYEQYF,TGTGCCAGCAGCTTTGAGTCAGGGGCCCCTCGCTACGAGCAGTACTTC
TRBV7-4,-,-,TRBJ2-1,CAKAGGSYNEQFF,TGTGCCAAAGCCGGGGGTTCCTACAATGAGCAGTTCTTC
TRBV12-5,-,few,TRBJ1-2,CASGFGRVDGYTF,TGTGCTAGTGGTTTCGGCAGGGTCGATGGCTACACCTTC
TRBV27,-,-,TRBJ2-2,CASSLSDNTGELFF,TGTGCCAGCAGTTTATCGGATAACACCGGGGAGCTGTTTTTT
TRBV7-3,-,-,TRBJ2-5,CASSLTAGQETQYF,TGTGCCAGCAGCTTAACGGCCGGCCAAGAGACCCAGTACTTC
TRBV7-6,-,-,TRBJ2-4,CASSLAQAPKNIQYF,TGTGCCAGCAGCTTAGCACAGGCCCCCAAAAACATTCAGTACTTC
TRBV5-1,-,-,TRBJ1-4,CASSLGTLPAVF,TGCGCCAGCAGCTTGGGAACACTCCCCGCGGTTTTT
TRBV7-9,-,-,TRBJ2-4,CASSLEGSDIQYF,TGTGCCAGCAGCTTAGAAGGGTCGGACATTCAGTACTTC
TRBV7-3,TRBD1,few,TRBJ2-5,CASSLTGQGRETQYF,TGTGCCAGCAGCTTAACGGGACAGGGACGAGAGACCCAGTACTTC
TRBV20-1,TRBD2,-,TRBJ2-1,CSARAGGLYNEQFF,TGCAGTGCTAGAGCGGGGGGATTATACAATGAGCAGTTCTTC
TRBV13,-,-,TRBJ2-7,CASSLWGSFYEQYF,TGTGCCAGCAGCTTATGGGGGTCCTTCTACGAGCAGTACTTC
TRBV6-5,-,many,TRBJ2-3,CASSYLDTTDTQYF,TGTGCCAGCAGTTACTTGGACACCACAGATACGCAGTATTTT
TRBV7-2,-,many,TRBJ1-1,CASRYQNTEAFF,TGTGCCAGCAGGTACCAGAACACTGAAGCTTTCTTT
TRBV28,-,-,TRBJ1-5,CASSPIPLNQPQHF,TGTGCCAGCAGCCCCATCCCCCTAAATCAGCCCCAGCATTTT
TRBV7-6,-,many,TRBJ2-5,CASSLGEEETQYF,TGTGCCAGCAGCTTAGGAGAGGAGGAGACCCAGTACTTC
TRBV4-2,-,few,TRBJ2-7,CASSQDGGGRTDYEQYF,TGTGCCAGCAGCCAAGATGGAGGGGGGCGAACCGACTACGAGCAGTACTTC
TRBV7-8,-,many,TRBJ1-4,CASSVGRPGRGEKLFF,TGTGCCAGCAGCGTCGGACGCCCAGGGAGAGGGGAAAAACTGTTTTTT
TRBV4-1,-,few,TRBJ2-1,CASSQDTILYNEQFF,TGCGCCAGCAGCCAAGATACCATTCTATACAATGAGCAGTTCTTC